This is a list of T cell receptor beta chains from one sample in a study of blood T cell repertoires in COVID-19. Assay: immunoSEQ multiplex PCR; the TCRdb copy retains only in-frame clones and omits some. Of roughly 71,000 clones in the sample, over 65% were seen once. The specimen was peripheral blood. These receptors were taken from a woman older than 75 with acute or convalescent COVID-19. Each CDR3 is given with its conserved first and last residue. Size is stated for part of the rows, as once, few or many counts, or as a class when the clone is expanded.

V gene	J gene	clone size	CDR3 protein
TRBV24-1	TRBJ2-1	-	CATSDLGLAGLEQFF
TRBV2	TRBJ1-4	-	CASSRDRGQEKLFF
TRBV15	TRBJ1-1	-	CATSRESLRNTEAFF
TRBV11-2	TRBJ2-1	-	CASSFSSYNEQFF
TRBV2	TRBJ1-1	-	CASSENKPWGGTEAFF
TRBV15	TRBJ2-2	-	CATSRSSGGAPLTGELFF
TRBV5-6	TRBJ2-7	-	CASSSYYEQYF
TRBV9	TRBJ2-3	-	CASSPLGLSNTDTQYF
TRBV19	TRBJ1-6	-	CASSTTGGGNSPLHF
TRBV27	TRBJ1-5	-	CASSLGWSNQPQHF
TRBV4-2	TRBJ2-7	-	CASSPGTTYEQYF
TRBV11-3	TRBJ2-7	-	CASSPGTIYEQYF
TRBV4-1	TRBJ2-5	-	CASSQLELVLETQYF
TRBV9	TRBJ2-7	-	CASSPGSTSSYEQYF
TRBV4-1	TRBJ1-1	-	CASSQARDTEAFF
TRBV9	TRBJ2-1	-	CASSVGARISSYNEQFF
TRBV25-1	TRBJ2-7	-	CASSFSSRAGEAYEQYF
TRBV5-6	TRBJ1-2	-	CASLAGSYGYTF
TRBV20-1	TRBJ2-7	-	CSARYLDEQYF
TRBV5-1	TRBJ2-7	-	CASSLASGSASSEQYF
TRBV9	TRBJ1-6	few	CASSVEEGSPLHF
TRBV6-2/TRBV6-3	TRBJ2-5	-	CASSYGLQETQYF
TRBV10-3	TRBJ2-5	-	CAISDQRETQYF
TRBV29-1	TRBJ2-5	-	CSVRPDSQETQYF
TRBV2	TRBJ1-1	-	CASSPTGGTEAFF
TRBV30	TRBJ2-5	-	CAWSVLGTSDYQETQYF
TRBV3-1/TRBV3-2	TRBJ2-1	-	CASSQATSASWDEQFF
TRBV10-2	TRBJ1-1	-	CASSEYRTGGTEAFF
TRBV12-3/TRBV12-4	TRBJ2-1	-	CASRDPGNEQFF
TRBV20-1	TRBJ2-1	-	CSASVLAGRDEQFF
TRBV19	TRBJ2-7	-	CASSKREGLYEQYF
TRBV6-1	TRBJ1-3	-	CASSEITGSGNTIYF
TRBV6-6	TRBJ2-2	-	CASSFRRQLNTGELFF
TRBV19	TRBJ1-3	-	CASSGEAGNTIYF
TRBV5-4	TRBJ2-1	-	CASRTTSGSYNEQFF
TRBV18	TRBJ2-3	-	CASSPLGQGGADTQYF
TRBV5-1	TRBJ1-1	-	CASSLGQVTEAFF
TRBV10-2	TRBJ2-3	-	CASRSRAGAKKGTDTQYF
TRBV5-6	TRBJ1-2	once	CASSLGPENYGYTF
TRBV3-1/TRBV3-2	TRBJ1-2	-	CASSSGVSNYGYTF